Shown below are 30 T cell receptor beta chains from a single sample sequenced in a study. MiXCR was run by TCRdb on the 5' RACE reads, yielding one entry per CDR3 protein. The data contain 60,000 to 65,000 distinct CDR3 sequences, approximately 23% of them singletons. The sample comprised memory CD4+ T cells sorted from a lymph node. Noted subset: memory CD4+ T cells, CD4+CD45RO+CD25-. The receptors shown here come from a female donor with breast cancer.

This clonotype was seen ten or more times. This chain joins TRBV5-1 and TRBJ1-1; D gene unclear. From germline, CDR1 is SGHRS and CDR2 YFSETQ. Trimming took off 5 bases at V and 5 bases at J, with 22 bases between the two ends. The CDR3 runs 16 residues. The DNA for the CDR3 is TGCGCCAGCAGACCTCGGAGCGGGTCGGCGGGGACTGAAGCTTTCTTT. As protein: CASRPRSGSAGTEAFF.

The chain employs TRBV7-2 and TRBJ1-1; D call uncertain. CDR1 SGHTA and CDR2 FQGNSA come from the germline V gene. The CDR3 is 14 residues long. Trimming removed 6 bases from V and 4 bases from J, with 15 bases in between. CDR3 coding DNA: TGTGCCAGCAGAACCCAGGAAGCCGGCACTGAAGCTTTCTTT. Encoded protein: CASRTQEAGTEAFF.

Concerning this clonotype: Just one base apart from a much larger clone, this may be a read error. This chain joins TRBV12-3 or TRBV12-4 and TRBJ2-1; tentatively, D is TRBD2 (5 bases). This CDR3 has 13 residues. V was shortened by 2 bases and J by 6 bases, with 8 bases between the two germline ends. The CDR3 region has the DNA TGTGCCAGCAGTTTATCGGCGGGCAATGAGCAGTTCTTC. Translated, it gives CASSLSAGNEQFF.

There are many counts of this clonotype. This rearrangement joins TRBV5-1 to TRBJ1-1; the match to TRBD1 covers 8 bases. This CDR3 has 15 amino acids. V lost 3 bases and J lost 3; bases outside the gene matches: 7. CDR1 is SGHRS and CDR2 is YFSETQ in the germline V gene. CDR3 region: CASSSGTGLDTEAFF. DNA for the CDR3: TGCGCCAGCAGCTCGGGGACAGGACTGGACACTGAAGCTTTCTTT.

This clonotype was picked up many times. CDR3 sequence (DNA): TGTGCCACCAGTGACCAATATCTGGGGAACACCGGGGAGCTGTTTTTT. Translation: CATSDQYLGNTGELFF. This chain joins TRBV24-1 and TRBJ2-2, with no clear D. The CDR3 totals 16 residues. Deletions cut 4 bases from V and 1 base from J, with 12 bases between. Germline loops: CDR1 KGHDR, CDR2 SFDVKD.

The chain employs TRBV12-3 or TRBV12-4 and TRBJ2-1, with a tentative D call TRBD1 (6 bases). V lost 5 bases and J lost 3, with 20 bases in between. The length of the CDR3 is 17 residues. The CDR3 bases are TGTGCCAGCAGTCGTATCACAGGGTGGGGTGTCTACAATGAGCAGTTCTTC. This translates into CASSRITGWGVYNEQFF.

Notes on this clonotype: Given a much more abundant clone one base away, this may be a read error. V gene TRBV11-2 combines with J gene TRBJ2-7; a possible D gene is TRBD2 (6 bases). There are 16 residues in the CDR3. CDR1 is SGHAT and CDR2 is FQNNGV in the germline V gene. The CDR3 region is CASSLGSAGPTYKQYF. In DNA form, the CDR3 reads TGTGCCAGCAGCTTAGGCTCGGCGGGACCGACCTACAAGCAGTACTTC.

By sample share, this clonotype is medium-sized. The chain joins TRBV4-1 to TRBJ2-6; no firm D call. V lost 3 bases, J lost 2 bases, and 20 bases lay in between. The CDR3 runs to 19 residues. The germline V gene encodes CDR1 MGHRA and CDR2 YSYEKL. This chain's CDR3 is CASSQGRLVVWAGANVLTF. The CDR3 region has the DNA TGCGCCAGCAGCCAGGGTAGATTAGTTGTTTGGGCTGGGGCCAACGTCCTGACTTTC.

This chain uses TRBV4-3 with TRBJ2-3, with D perhaps TRBD1 (6 bases). CDR3 length: 16 residues. Germline V gene lookup returns CDR1 LGHNA and CDR2 YSLEER. The germline V and J ends were trimmed by 0 bases and 4 bases, with 14 bases remaining between them. The chain's CDR3 is CASSQDNTRGADTQYF. CDR3 coding DNA: TGCGCCAGCAGCCAAGACAACACCAGGGGAGCAGATACGCAGTATTTT.

A few counts support this clonotype. The V gene is TRBV7-2, the J gene TRBJ1-5, with TRBD1 identical over 7 bases. CDR1 and CDR2 from the germline V gene are SGHTA and FQGNSA. There are 17 residues in the CDR3. V dropped 1 base and J dropped 3; count of bases not matched to a gene: 9. CDR3 in amino acids: CASSLDVGRGPNQPQHF. CDR3 sequence (DNA): TGTGCCAGCAGCTTAGACGTCGGGAGGGGGCCCAATCAGCCCCAGCATTTT.

The gene calls are TRBV7-9 and TRBJ2-1; D might be TRBD2 (6 bases). Trimming cost V 3 bases and J 6 bases, with 15 bases left between them. This CDR3 spans 15 amino acids. Germline V gene data show CDR1 as SEHNR and CDR2 as FQNEAQ (reference sequence). CDR3: CASSFGPRGGNEQFF. The CDR3 DNA sequence: TGTGCCAGCAGCTTTGGGCCTCGGGGAGGCAATGAGCAGTTCTTC.

The CDR3 coding sequence is TGCGCCAGCAGCCCGCAACCCGGGACAACTAACACTGAAGCTTTCTTT. Its protein product is CASSPQPGTTNTEAFF. V and J are TRBV4-1 and TRBJ1-1; the D gene is possibly TRBD1 (6 bases). The germline V and J ends were trimmed by 4 bases and 2 bases, with 17 bases remaining between them. The CDR3 runs 16 residues. Germline CDR1 and CDR2: MGHRA and YSYEKL.

This chain joins TRBV7-2 and TRBJ1-1, with no clear D. The CDR3 loop spans 14 amino acids. Per germline, CDR1 SGHTA and CDR2 FQGNSA. V dropped 1 base and J dropped 5 bases, with 11 bases sitting between them. CDR3 DNA sequence: TGTGCCAGCAGCTTAGGGCAGGTCGGTACTGAAGCTTTCTTT. Its protein product is CASSLGQVGTEAFF.

Regarding this clonotype: Lacking the conserved final phenylalanine or tryptophan, this CDR3 likely reflects a read error. This chain connects TRBV7-2 to TRBJ2-3, with D perhaps TRBD1 (5 bases). CDR1 SGHTA and CDR2 FQGNSA come from the germline V gene. Trimming cost V 1 base and J 5 bases, with 7 bases left between them. The CDR3 runs to 13 residues. The CDR3 DNA is TGTGCCAGCAGCTTAGGACAGTTAGATACGCAGTATCTT. Translation: CASSLGQLDTQYL.

This clonotype occurred many times. The gene calls are TRBV20-1 and TRBJ2-2, with D perhaps TRBD2 (7 bases). The germline V gene encodes CDR1 DFQATT and CDR2 SNEGSKA (reference sequence). Trimming removed 3 bases at V and 4 bases at J, with 15 bases between. This CDR3 has 15 amino acids. CDR3 sequence: CSARSGGILTGELFF. The CDR3 DNA follows: TGCAGTGCTAGGTCGGGGGGCATCCTCACCGGGGAGCTGTTTTTT.

The genes are TRBV28 and TRBJ1-2, with D maybe TRBD1 (5 bases). This CDR3 is 14 amino acids long. The ends were cut back, 5 bases at V and 8 bases at J, with 18 bases in the middle. Looked up from germline, CDR1 is MDHEN and CDR2 is SYDVKM. The CDR3 protein is CASSLPRDLGGYTF. In nucleotides, the CDR3 is TGTGCCAGCAGTCTGCCGCGGGACCTGGGAGGCTACACCTTC.

The rearrangement links TRBV18 to TRBJ2-3, with 7 positions matching TRBD2. This CDR3 is 15 amino acids long. Losses at the gene ends were 2 bases for V and 4 bases for J; bases not matched to a gene: 6. Germline CDR1 KGHSH, CDR2 LQKENI. The CDR3 coding sequence is TGTGCCAGCTCACCAAGGGAGGGCCGTGCAGATACGCAGTATTTT. Amino acid sequence: CASSPREGRADTQYF.

This clonotype is termed medium-sized. This rearrangement joins TRBV5-1 to TRBJ2-3; D is perhaps TRBD2 (5 bases). CDR3 length equals 14 residues. Germline V gene data show CDR1 as SGHRS and CDR2 as YFSETQ. V was clipped by 5 bases and J by 0 bases, with 10 bases between them. CDR3 loop: CASRSGPSTDTQYF. Written as DNA, the CDR3 is TGCGCCAGCAGAAGCGGACCTAGCACAGATACGCAGTATTTT.

This chain uses TRBV5-1 with TRBJ2-5, with D unresolved. This CDR3 spans 15 amino acids. Germline CDR1 reads SGHRS; CDR2 reads YFSETQ. The V end was cut by 0 bases, the J end by 2 bases, with 11 bases between. The CDR3 sequence is CASSLGSVYQETQYF. CDR3 in DNA: TGCGCCAGCAGCTTGGGATCGGTTTATCAAGAGACCCAGTACTTC.

In this sample, this clonotype turned up a few times. The chain employs TRBV7-9 and TRBJ2-7; D gene unclear. Trimming took 3 bases from V and 5 from J, leaving 17 bases between them. The CDR3 consists of 15 residues. The germline V gene encodes CDR1 SEHNR and CDR2 FQNEAQ (reference sequence). CDR3 DNA: TGTGCCAGCAGCTTTCCGGGTCTGAGGAGCGACGAGCAGTACTTC. Residues: CASSFPGLRSDEQYF. Full variable domain (outside the CDR3, taken from reference TRBV7-9 and TRBJ2-7): DTGVSQNPRHKITKRGQNVTFRCDPISEHNRLYWYRQTLGQGPEFLTYFQNEAQLEKSRLLSDRFSAERPKGSFSTLEIQRTEQGDSAMYLCASSFPGLRSDEQYFGPGTRLTVT.

This chain uses TRBV4-1 with TRBJ2-3, with D perhaps TRBD2 (5 bases). Germline CDR1 reads MGHRA; CDR2 reads YSYEKL. V lost 4 bases and J 2 bases, leaving 22 bases between the germline ends. CDR3 length: 18 amino acids. The CDR3 loop reads CASSRSTHRTDLTDTQYF. DNA for the CDR3: TGCGCCAGCAGCCGCTCCACTCACCGGACTGATCTCACAGATACGCAGTATTTT.

On this clonotype: At one end, the junction sequence differs from germline, possibly due to a read error. The genes are TRBV25-1 and TRBJ1-1; 8 nucleotides match TRBD1. The CDR3 has 13 residues. Germline CDR1 and CDR2: MGHDK and SYGVNS. CDR3 in DNA: TGTGCCAGCAGTGAGCAGGGGGCGACTGAAGCTTGCTTT. Its protein is CASSEQGATEACF.

This clonotype has only a few counts. CDR3 region: CASSLGQGNEKLFF. The CDR3 nucleotides read TGTGCCAGCAGTTTAGGACAGGGGAATGAAAAACTGTTTTTT. The chain employs TRBV12-3 or TRBV12-4 and TRBJ1-4; 8 bases are shared with TRBD1. Losses at the gene ends were 1 base for V and 5 bases for J; bases not matched to a gene: 0. The CDR3 consists of 14 residues.

The chain joins TRBV7-2 to TRBJ1-3; D gene ambiguous. CDR1 and CDR2 from the germline V gene are SGHTA and FQGNSA. The CDR3 has 13 residues. The germline V and J ends were trimmed by 0 bases and 7 bases, with 7 bases remaining between them. The CDR3 DNA reads TGTGCCAGCAGCTTAGCGGGGTTTAACACCATATATTTT. Residues: CASSLAGFNTIYF.

A remark on this clonotype: A much larger clone sits a single nucleotide away, making a read error possible. Lacking the conserved final phenylalanine or tryptophan, this CDR3 likely reflects a read error. V gene TRBV28 combines with J gene TRBJ2-5; TRBD2 might be the D (6 bases). Trimming pared 6 bases from V and 5 bases from J, leaving 13 bases between. CDR1 and CDR2 from the germline V gene are MDHEN and SYDVKM. This CDR3 spans 13 amino acids. CDR3 sequence: CASSPGLPETQYS. The CDR3 DNA reads as TGTGCCAGCAGCCCGGGACTCCCGGAGACCCAGTACTCC.

This rearrangement joins TRBV28 to TRBJ1-4, with 8 bases lining up with TRBD1. After removal of 5 bases from V and 6 bases from J, the junction contained 8 bases not matched to a gene. This CDR3 is 15 amino acids long. Germline CDR1 is MDHEN and CDR2 is SYDVKM. The CDR3 loop reads CASSTPGTGDEKLFF. The CDR3 DNA follows: TGTGCCAGCAGTACACCCGGGACAGGAGATGAAAAACTGTTTTTT.

This clonotype was seen only a few times. The chain joins TRBV7-3 to TRBJ2-3; no definite D call. V lost 2 bases, J lost 4 bases, and 7 bases lay in between. The CDR3 runs 13 residues. Per germline, CDR1 SGHTA and CDR2 FQGTGA. DNA for the CDR3: TGTGCCAGCAGCTTAGGTGGTTCAGATACGCAGTATTTT. Its translation: CASSLGGSDTQYF.

This clonotype was detected a few times. The rearrangement links TRBV7-2 to TRBJ2-1, with D hard to call. The CDR3 extends over 15 amino acids. With 4 bases removed from V and 0 bases from J, the gap between germline ends came to 10 bases. Germline CDR1 is SGHTA and CDR2 is FQGNSA. CDR3 amino acids: CASSSPGSSYNEQFF. For the CDR3, the DNA is TGTGCCAGCAGCTCCCCGGGTAGCTCCTACAATGAGCAGTTCTTC.

Points on this clonotype: One end of the junction is discordant with germline, which a read error may explain. CDR3 sequence reads: CASSYVSYNSPPHF. As DNA, the CDR3 is TGTGCCAGCAGTTATGTCTCCTATAATTCACCCCCCCACTTT. V gene TRBV6-6 combines with J gene TRBJ1-6; no firm D call. In germline, CDR1 is MNHNY, CDR2 SVGAGI (reference sequence). This CDR3 spans 14 amino acids.

This clonotype was detected a few times. The CDR3: CASSPPPLRETQYF. The CDR3, as DNA: TGTGCCAGCAGCCCCCCCCCACTTCGAGAGACCCAGTACTTC. V gene TRBV7-2 combines with J gene TRBJ2-5; D is uncertain. V lost 5 bases and J lost 4, with 14 bases in between. The CDR3 totals 14 residues. CDR1 and CDR2 from the germline V gene are SGHTA and FQGNSA.